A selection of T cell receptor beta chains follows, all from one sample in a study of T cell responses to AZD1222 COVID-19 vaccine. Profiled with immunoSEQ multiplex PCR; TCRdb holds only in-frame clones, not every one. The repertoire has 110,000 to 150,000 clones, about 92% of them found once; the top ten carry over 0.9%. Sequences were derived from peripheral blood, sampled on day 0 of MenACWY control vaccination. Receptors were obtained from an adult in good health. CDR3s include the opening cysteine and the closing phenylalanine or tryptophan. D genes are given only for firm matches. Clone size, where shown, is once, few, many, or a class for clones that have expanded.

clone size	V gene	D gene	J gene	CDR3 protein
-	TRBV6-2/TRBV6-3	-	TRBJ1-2	CASSSQGNYGYTF
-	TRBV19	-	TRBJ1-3	CASSIDGSSGNTIYF
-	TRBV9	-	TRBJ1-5	CASSVEDSTDQPQHF
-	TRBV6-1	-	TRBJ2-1	CASSEQLGEQFF
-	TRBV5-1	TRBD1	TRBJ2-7	CASSLDSSGQAYEQYF
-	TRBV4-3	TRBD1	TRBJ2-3	CASSQQGQGARDTQYF
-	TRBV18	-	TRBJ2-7	CASSPPNGKGYEQYF
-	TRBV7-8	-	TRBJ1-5	CASSLVTGPNQPQHF
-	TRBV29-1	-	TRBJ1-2	CSVTDSPYGYTF
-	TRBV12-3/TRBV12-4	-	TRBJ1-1	CASSQVGDEAFF
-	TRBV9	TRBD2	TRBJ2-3	CASSERTSVSTDTQYF
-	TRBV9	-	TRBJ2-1	CASSVASGHRYNEQFF
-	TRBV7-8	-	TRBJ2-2	CASSFQYTGELFF
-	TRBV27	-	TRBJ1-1	CASKRGLEAFF
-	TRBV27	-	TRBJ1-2	CASSPGRGMGGYTF
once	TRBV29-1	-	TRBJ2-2	CSGDVGTGELFF